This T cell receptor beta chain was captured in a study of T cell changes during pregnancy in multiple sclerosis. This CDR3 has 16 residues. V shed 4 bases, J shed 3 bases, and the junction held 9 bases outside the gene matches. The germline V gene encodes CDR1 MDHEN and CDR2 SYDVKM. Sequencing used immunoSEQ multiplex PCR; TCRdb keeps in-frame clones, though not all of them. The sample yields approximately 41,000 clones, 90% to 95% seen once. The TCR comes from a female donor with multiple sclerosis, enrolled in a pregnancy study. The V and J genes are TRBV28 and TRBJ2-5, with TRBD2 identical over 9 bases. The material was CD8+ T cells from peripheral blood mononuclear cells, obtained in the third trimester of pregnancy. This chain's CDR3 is CASSSLSGRRKETQYF. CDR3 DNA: TGTGCCAGCAGTTCCCTTAGCGGGAGAAGGAAAGAGACCCAGTACTTC.